This record looks at one TCR beta chain sequence and its context. A much more abundant neighbour one base away suggests this may be a read error. The CDR3 spans 13 residues. With 3 bases removed from V and 2 bases from J, the gap between germline ends came to 8 bases. Germline lookup yields CDR1 ENHRY and CDR2 SYGVKD. TCRdb re-called the 5' RACE reads through MiXCR, storing one row per CDR3 protein. The top ten clones hold 1.5% to 2% of a sample with about 77,000 distinct CDR3 sequences, roughly 9.9% of them seen once. This sample was included in a study of neurological immune-mediated disorders. Sequencing was done on a sample of PBMCs. V is TRBV10-3 and J is TRBJ2-7; D remains ambiguous. The TCR comes from a man over 45 in good health. CDR3 coding DNA: TGTGCCATCAGTGATAGGCTGGCCTACGAGCAGTACTTC. This translates into CAISDRLAYEQYF.